At least ten counts were recorded for the clone carrying this T cell receptor (beta chain). The antigen is unknown. The iRepertoire nested amplicon-rescue multiplex PCR amplified TCR alpha and beta CDR3s from RNA. TCRdb used MiXCR to reprocess the multiplex PCR reads, holding one entry per CDR3 protein. The sample carries about 400,000 distinct CDR3 sequences, around 45% recorded once. The data are from a study of glioma-infiltrating T cells. Study-wide background: WHO grade II oligodendrogliomas or astrocytomas, plus non-recurrent WHO grade IV glioblastomas, were sampled. About one million peripheral T cells were targeted at roughly 4.5- to 11-fold coverage.

Points from the study as a whole: Tissue and blood shared very few CDR3 sequences.

This TCR came from a human donor with low-grade glioma or glioblastoma, undergoing nonglioma brain surgery, or in good health (not recorded which). The sequencing sample was made of glioma tissue, nonneoplastic brain tissue, or PBMCs (not recorded which).

As DNA, the CDR3 is TGTGCCAGCACCCTAAACCCCGGGACAGTCTATGGCTACACCTTC. It encodes CASTLNPGTVYGYTF. The gene calls are TRBV27 and TRBJ1-2; TRBD1 matches at 7 bases. J gave up 4 bases and V 7 bases, and 12 bases lay outside the gene matches. The V gene's germline CDR1 is MNHEY and CDR2 SMNVEV (reference sequence). CDR3 length: 15 amino acids.